The subject of this entry is one TCR beta chain. The clone's antigen remains unknown. Per-base quality was not reported, and no clone a single base away is much larger than it. Donors were healthy HIV-negative adults with no recently reported acute infections or vaccinations. Every donor was a Caucasian adult residing in Nashville, Tennessee, USA. CD4+ T cells were enriched by magnetic negative selection; naive cells were then positively selected on CD45RA, and the negative fraction formed the memory subset. After blood collection by leukapheresis, PBMCs were isolated using Ficoll-Histopaque density gradient centrifugation and then cryopreserved in the vapor phase of liquid nitrogen. Analytical flow cytometry was used to check the purity and quantity of every magnetically sorted T cell population. Genomic DNA was isolated from every sorted fraction and measured by UV absorbance on a Nanodrop 2000c.

This entry comes from a study of shared clonotypes between healthy human individuals (TCRdb year 2020). About the study as a whole: The cohort included three men and a couple of women between 18 and 49 years of age. For each donor, CD4 naive and CD4 memory were each given three plates, CD8 naive was given two plates, and CD8 memory was given one plate. To estimate repertoire size and how much clonotypes are shared between individuals, the study performed deep sequencing of blood TCR repertoires from a few healthy adults. Between about 0.85 and 10 billion PBMCs per donor were obtained by leukapheresis. To increase sequencing depth and limit assay-specific biases, different laboratories used diverse techniques to prepare libraries and sequence TCR repertoires.

Results and caveats for the whole study, not just this receptor: Naive subsets generally had larger estimated clonotype richness than memory subsets. When several donors were compared, the shared fraction of clonotypes was about 5.4% for naive CD4, 3.5% to 4% for naive CD8, 2.3% for memory CD4, and roughly 0.4% for memory CD8. Even with the large sequencing depth, rarefaction of the sorted-subset datasets indicated that sequencing was incomplete. Pairwise subsampling indicated that sequencing depth was expected to affect the degree of clonotype sharing among donors. Sampling was limited to blood, and TCR repertoires in tissue likely differ from TCR repertoires in blood. The small number of donors limited the genetic and exposure-history diversity represented. Compared with non-shared clonotypes, clonotypes shared by all four sorted-subset donors had higher generation probabilities.

TCR CDR3 regions were amplified from genomic DNA by multiplex PCR using the deep immunoSEQ assay. Genomic DNA extracted from each cell subset was distributed evenly over all wells of several immunoSEQ 96-well plates, and each plate served as one replicate. For sorted subsets, each replicate PCR was loaded with approximately 190 ng genomic DNA, equivalent to approximately 27,000 T cell genomes. Purified libraries were quantified with a Qubit 3.0 fluorometer, sized on a Bioanalyzer 2100, and re-quantified with the KAPA Library Quantification kit. Each immunoSEQ 96-well plate was sequenced on its own single-read 150-cycle Illumina NextSeq 550 flow cell. The original methods were these. Because the immunoSEQ output included only junctional sequences and no quality scores, the filtering could not be the same as the filtering used for full-length reads. To assign V/J genes and CDR3, sequences were annotated using PyIR, a Python wrapper for IgBLAST v1.9, with IMGT germline references. Reads were removed for weak V/J assignments (E-value above 1e-6), missing CDR3, stop codons, out-of-frame junctions, or ambiguous translated residues. V3J clonotypes were defined as sequences sharing the same inferred V gene, J gene, and CDR3 amino acid sequence. Percentage overlap between repertoires was calculated by dividing the number of shared unique clonotypes by the size of the smaller repertoire. RTK rarefaction, the Chao1 estimator, and Recon v2.1 estimates of unobserved clonotypes were used to assess repertoire richness. Generation probabilities were computed with OLGA for all TCRbeta clonotypes obtained by the gDNA method from several donors. TCRdb stores this immuneACCESS table with in-frame sequences only. Part of the clones is absent; in the studies checked, under half of the shortfall reflects unresolved V genes, and no reason is known for the rest. V and J calls plus clone size are reproduced from that table; the DNA served to infer D and trimming. Recorded for this sample are about 1.4 million clones; around 97% of them occurred a single time. The ten top clones hold over 1% of the sample.

What was sequenced was naive CD4+ T cells sorted from blood. The cell subset or site tag for this specimen amounts to: CD45RA+ positively selected. This receptor was taken from a man younger than 40 in good health.

The nucleotide sequence is given as TGTGCCAGCGCGAAAGAAGCGGGACGCTCCTACAATGAGCAGTTCTTC. Its protein is CASAKEAGRSYNEQFF. Rearrangement joined TRBV5-4 to TRBJ2-1; 7 bases in the middle match TRBD2. Relative to germline, V is missing 7 bases and J is missing 0 bases, with 10 bases of the junction outside any gene match. The germline V gene encodes CDR1 SGHNT and CDR2 YYREEE (reference sequence). The CDR3, from cysteine to phenylalanine, totals 16 residues. Just CDR3 DNA is preserved here, 48 bases in frame from base 1.